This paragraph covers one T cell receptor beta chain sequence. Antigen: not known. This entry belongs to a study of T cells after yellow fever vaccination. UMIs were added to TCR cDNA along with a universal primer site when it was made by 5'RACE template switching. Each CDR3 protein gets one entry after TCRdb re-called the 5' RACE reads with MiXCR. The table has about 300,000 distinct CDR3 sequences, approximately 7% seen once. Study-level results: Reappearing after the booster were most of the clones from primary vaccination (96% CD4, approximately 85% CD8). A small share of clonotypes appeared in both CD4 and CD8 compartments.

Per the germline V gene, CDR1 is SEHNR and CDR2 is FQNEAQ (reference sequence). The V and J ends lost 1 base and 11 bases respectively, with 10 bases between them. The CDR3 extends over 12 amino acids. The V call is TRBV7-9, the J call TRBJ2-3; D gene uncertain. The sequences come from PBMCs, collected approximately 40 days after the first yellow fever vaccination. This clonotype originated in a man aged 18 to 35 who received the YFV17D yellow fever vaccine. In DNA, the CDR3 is TGTGCCAGCAGCTTAGGTTCGGGTGGGCAGTATTTT. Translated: CASSLGSGGQYF.